This T cell receptor (beta chain) originates from a study of shared clonotypes between healthy human individuals. Study-wide results and limits: Non-shared clonotypes displayed generation probabilities falling below those of clonotypes present in all four donors.

The authors loaded roughly 200 ng DNA, 27,000 or so T cell genomes, into sorted-subset replicate PCRs. This table comes from immunoSEQ multiplex PCR, and its TCRdb copy is limited to in-frame clones, with some not included. The sample includes roughly 2.5 million clones, around nine tenths of them seen just once. Details on this clone: As yet, its antigen is unknown.

CDR3 length: 15 residues. Deletions cut 6 bases from V and 6 bases from J, with 22 bases between. The germline V gene encodes CDR1 SGHTS and CDR2 YDEGEE. Sequences were obtained from naive CD4+ T cells sorted from blood. As to subset: CD45RA+ positively selected. The TCR sequence derives from a man aged 18-30 years in good health. The rearrangement uses TRBV5-8 and TRBJ2-7; tentatively, D is TRBD1 (5 bases). DNA for the CDR3: TGTGCCAGCAACCCGAAACAGGTTCTTGTGGGCGAGCAGTACTTC. This translates into CASNPKQVLVGEQYF.